The 5 T cell receptor beta chains presented below share a single source sample, sequenced in a study of response to subunit inactivated influenza vaccine. TCRdb analysed the RT-PCR reads with MiXCR anew, one entry per CDR3 protein. The profile shows around 750,000 distinct CDR3 sequences, approximately 22% of them singletons. This specimen consisted of PBMCs from blood, obtained about 5 days after vaccination. The receptors derive from a man aged 45-65 years who received an inactivated influenza vaccine.

In this sample, this clonotype turned up many times. The chain carries TRBV7-9 and TRBJ1-2; 7 bases line up with TRBD1. The V gene's germline CDR1 is SEHNR and CDR2 FQNEAQ (reference sequence). This CDR3 comprises 14 residues. With V trimmed by 7 bases and J by 4 bases, 9 bases remained unmatched. The CDR3 nucleotides are TGTGCCAGCACCCCGACCGGGACAGCCTATGGCTACACCTTC. Amino acids: CASTPTGTAYGYTF.

The V gene is TRBV29-1, the J gene TRBJ1-4; 9 nucleotides line up with TRBD1. This CDR3 contains 15 residues. V lost 6 bases and J lost 3; bases outside the gene matches: 8. Germline V gives CDR1 SQVTM, CDR2 ANQGSEA. The CDR3 loop reads CSVRGQGSANEKLFF. The CDR3 nucleotides are TGCAGCGTCCGAGGACAGGGGAGCGCTAATGAAAAACTGTTTTTT.

This clonotype was counted at least ten times. This chain links TRBV27 with TRBJ2-7; D is possibly TRBD2 (6 bases). CDR1 and CDR2 from the germline V gene are MNHEY and SMNVEV (reference sequence). Trimming removed 5 bases at V and 2 bases at J, with 13 bases between. The CDR3 has 14 amino acids. CDR3 bases: TGTGCCAGCAGTAAAACCGGGGAGGCCTACGAGCAGTACTTC. Protein: CASSKTGEAYEQYF.

Only a few counts were recorded for this clonotype. The chain links TRBV7-2 to TRBJ2-5; the D is unclear. V lost 5 bases, J lost 5 bases, and 12 bases lay in between. The CDR3 has 13 amino acids. Germline V gives CDR1 SGHTA, CDR2 FQGNSA. The CDR3 sequence: CASSRSIMETQYF. DNA of the CDR3: TGTGCCAGCAGCCGAAGTATTATGGAGACCCAGTACTTC.

This clonotype occurred once. The chain employs TRBV2 and TRBJ2-3; D may be TRBD1 (6 bases). The CDR3 is 19 amino acids. V was clipped by 4 bases and J by 4 bases, with 27 bases between them. The germline gives CDR1 SNHLY, CDR2 FYNNEI. The CDR3 spells CASSGGHRYVSISPDTQYF. The CDR3 DNA follows: TGTGCCAGCAGTGGGGGACACAGATATGTTAGCATTTCCCCAGATACGCAGTATTTT.